The rows below give T cell receptor beta chains drawn from one sample of a study of tumor-infiltrating lymphocytes in primary liver carcinoma. TCRdb redid the calling of the multiplex PCR reads with MiXCR, one entry per CDR3 protein. Among under 130,000 distinct CDR3 sequences listed, about four fifths were seen once. The sequenced sample was liver tumor tissue from sampling region 3. The source is a man aged 40-49 years with primary liver carcinoma and hepatitis B virus infection. The CDR3 runs from the conserved cysteine through the conserved F or W. D genes are given only for firm matches. Clone sizes are given selectively: once, few, many, or a class where the clone is expanded.

length	D	size	V	J	DNA	CDR3
15	-	-	TRBV28	TRBJ2-5	TGTGCCAGCAAAAAGGAGGAGGGGAGGAGAGAGACCCACTACTTC	CASKKEEGRRETHYF
15	TRBD2	-	TRBV29-1	TRBJ2-2	TGCAGCGTGTCGGTAGCGGGAGGGTGGACCGGCGAGCTGTTCTTT	CSVSVAGGWTGELFF
15	TRBD1	-	TRBV7-2	TRBJ2-3	TGTACCAGCAGCCTCGGGACAGGGGGTACGGATACGCAGTATTTT	CTSSLGTGGTDTQYF
16	-	-	TRBV4-2	TRBJ2-7	TGTGCCAGCTGCCAAGGAACGGACTCAAAAGACTACGAGCAGTACTTC	CASCQGTDSKDYEQYF
15	TRBD2	-	TRBV7-9	TRBJ2-7	TGTGCCAGCAGCCAGACTAGCGGGAGTTTCTGCGAGCAGTACTTC	CASSQTSGSFCEQYF
13	-	-	TRBV29-1	TRBJ2-4	TGTAGCGTTGGTGCTGACCCAAAAAACACTCAGTACTTC	CSVGADPKNTQYF
17	-	-	TRBV25-1	TRBJ2-3	TGTGCCAGCAGTGAATATGGCGGAGAGGGGACATCAGATACGCAGTATTTT	CASSEYGGEGTSDTQYF
13	-	-	TRBV6-6	TRBJ1-6	TGTGTCAACAGTTCAACAGGGATTTCACCCCTCCACTTT	CVNSSTGISPLHF
15	-	-	TRBV6-6	TRBJ1-3	TGTACCAGCGGTTGGGATCCGGGGTCTGGAAACACCATATATTTT	CTSGWDPGSGNTIYF
14	TRBD1	-	TRBV7-8	TRBJ2-5	TGTGGCAGCAGCAGGGACAGGGGGATCGAGACCCAGTACTTC	CGSSRDRGIETQYF
16	TRBD2	-	TRBV11-1	TRBJ2-2	TGTGTCAGCAGCGACCCTAGCGGGGCGAACACCGGGGAGCTGTCTTTT	CVSSDPSGANTGELSF
14	-	-	TRBV29-1	TRBJ2-3	TGCAGCGTTGAGGGCGGGGCCGGCACAGATACGCAGTATTTT	CSVEGGAGTDTQYF
11	-	-	TRBV11-2	TRBJ2-1	TGTGCCAACAGCTCCGCCGGGGAGCAGTTCTTC	CANSSAGEQFF
13	-	-	TRBV29-1	TRBJ1-1	TGCAGCGTTGGGAGGACCCAGAACACTGAAGTTTTCTTT	CSVGRTQNTEVFF
13	-	-	TRBV5-1	TRBJ1-1	TGCGCCAGCAACTTAAGAGGGGACACTGAAGCTTTCTTT	CASNLRGDTEAFF
13	-	-	TRBV5-1	TRBJ2-1	TGCGCCAGCAAGGAGGCCCCCTCCTACGAGCAGTTCTTC	CASKEAPSYEQFF
15	TRBD2	-	TRBV4-1	TRBJ2-7	TGCACCAGTAGCCGGGCCGGGACTAGCTTGGGCGAGCAGTACTTC	CTSSRAGTSLGEQYF
17	-	-	TRBV7-8	TRBJ2-4	TGTGCCAACGGCGTAGTAGACCGGGGATTAGCCAAAAACATTCAGTACTTC	CANGVVDRGLAKNIQYF
15	-	-	TRBV11-2	TRBJ2-6	TGTGCCAACCCAGCGGCCGCGCTCTGGACCAACGTCCTGACTTTC	CANPAAALWTNVLTF
14	-	medium-sized	TRBV14	TRBJ2-1	TGTGCCAGCAGCCAAAATCTCGACACCAGTGAGCAGTTCTTC	CASSQNLDTSEQFF
14	-	many	TRBV4-2	TRBJ1-2	TGTGCCAGCAGCCCCTTAGAAGGGAACTATGGCTACACCTTC	CASSPLEGNYGYTF
14	TRBD1	few	TRBV20-1	TRBJ1-6	TGCAGTGCAAAGGGACAGAACTATAATTCACCCCTCCACTTT	CSAKGQNYNSPLHF
16	-	-	TRBV30	TRBJ2-7	TGTGCATGGAGCGGTAGAGCAGCCACCAACATTTACGAGCACTACTTC	CAWSGRAATNIYEHYF
14	TRBD1	once	TRBV12-3/TRBV12-4	TRBJ1-4	TGTGGCGGCGGGGGGACAGGGAACCGAGACGGACTGTTTTTT	CGGGGTGNRDGLFF
15	-	once	TRBV29-1	TRBJ2-7	TGCGGCGTTGAAGATCCACGAGGGAACTGCTACGAGCAGTACTTC	CGVEDPRGNCYEQYF
14	TRBD2	-	TRBV6-1	TRBJ2-7	TGTGCCAGCAGTGTCGGCGGGAGCGCGGACGAGCAGTACTTC	CASSVGGSADEQYF
13	-	once	TRBV11-1	TRBJ2-7	TGTGCCAGCATGGGGAAGCGGTCCTACGACCACTACTTC	CASMGKRSYDHYF
14	-	many	TRBV9	TRBJ1-4	TGTGCCAGCAGCGTTCAGGGAGCTAATGAAAAACTGTTTTTT	CASSVQGANEKLFF
12	-	-	TRBV20-1	TRBJ1-1	TGCAATGCCCCGACCTCTGGCACTGAAGCTTTCTTT	CNAPTSGTEAFF
15	-	few	TRBV28	TRBJ2-1	TGTGCCAGCAGTTTGCGAAGGGGGTGGGTGAATAAGCAGTTCTTC	CASSLRRGWVNKQFF
18	-	-	TRBV4-3	TRBJ2-2	TGCGCCAGCAGCCAATCTGGGGGCAGGGCTCTGAACACCGGGGAGCCGTTTTTT	CASSQSGGRALNTGEPFF
12	-	-	TRBV6-2/TRBV6-3	TRBJ2-1	TGTGCCAGCAATGTGCGGACCAGGGAGCAGTTCTTC	CASNVRTREQFF
14	-	-	TRBV14	TRBJ1-1	TGTGCCAGCAGCCATCGGACAGTCAACACTAAAGCTTTCTTT	CASSHRTVNTKAFF
13	-	-	TRBV12-3/TRBV12-4	TRBJ1-5	TGTGCCAGCAGCCCTAGGGGGGGTCAGCCCCAGCATTTT	CASSPRGGQPQHF
13	-	-	TRBV11-1	TRBJ2-7	TGTGCCAGCAGAGGGAAGCGATCCTACGGGCAATACTTC	CASRGKRSYGQYF
16	TRBD1	-	TRBV5-1	TRBJ1-6	TGCGTCAGCAGCGACAGCCTGACAGGGCATAATTCACCCTTCCACTTT	CVSSDSLTGHNSPFHF
16	TRBD2	many	TRBV12-3/TRBV12-4	TRBJ2-2	TGTGCCAGCAGTCCCACGGCTAGCGGGAGATGGGGGGAGCTGTTTTTT	CASSPTASGRWGELFF
17	-	-	TRBV6-1	TRBJ2-4	TGTGCCAGCAGTGGAGGCCCTACAAGGGAACTCAAAAACATTCAGTACTTC	CASSGGPTRELKNIQYF
13	TRBD1	-	TRBV6-5	TRBJ1-2	TGTGCCAGCAGTAAAACAGGGGAAGATGACTACATCTTC	CASSKTGEDDYIF
14	-	-	TRBV11-2	TRBJ2-7	TGTGACAGCGGCACTAACAGGAACTCCTACGAGCAGTACTTC	CDSGTNRNSYEQYF
16	TRBD2	-	TRBV5-1	TRBJ2-7	TGCCCCAGCAGCCACCGGACTAGCAGGAGCAGGCACGAGCAGTACTTC	CPSSHRTSRSRHEQYF
16	TRBD2	-	TRBV6-4	TRBJ2-3	TGTGCCTGCGGTGACTCGACTAGCGGGAGCACAGATACGCAGTATTTT	CACGDSTSGSTDTQYF
14	-	few	TRBV11-2	TRBJ2-7	TGTGCTAGAAGCTCTAACAGGAGCTCCTACGAGCAGTACTTC	CARSSNRSSYEQYF
15	TRBD1	many	TRBV24-1	TRBJ2-7	TGTGCCACCAGGTGGCCGGGACAGGGGTCCTACGAGCAGTACTTC	CATRWPGQGSYEQYF
15	-	-	TRBV29-1	TRBJ1-1	TGCAGCGCTGGACCGGGTTGGGGGATGAACACTGATGCTTTCTTT	CSAGPGWGMNTDAFF
17	TRBD1	once	TRBV29-1	TRBJ2-7	TGCAGCGTTGTATTCTCGGCCCGGTACAGGGGGCTTCTCGAGCAGTACTTC	CSVVFSARYRGLLEQYF
14	TRBD1	many	TRBV6-1	TRBJ2-5	TGTGCCAGCAGTGAAGTTTGGGGGACAGGGACCCAGTACTTC	CASSEVWGTGTQYF
13	TRBD1	-	TRBV11-1	TRBJ2-7	TGTGCCTACAGGGGGAAGCGATCCTACGAGCGGTACTTC	CAYRGKRSYERYF
16	TRBD2	few	TRBV6-1	TRBJ2-6	TGTGCCAGCAATGGACTAGCGGGCTCTGGGGCCAACATCCTGACTTTC	CASNGLAGSGANILTF
12	-	-	TRBV29-1	TRBJ2-5	TGTAACGGTATGGACGGTGGAGAGACCCAGTACTTC	CNGMDGGETQYF
12	-	many	TRBV29-1	TRBJ2-7	TGCAGCGTTGAACTAGCGACCTACGAGCAGTACTTC	CSVELATYEQYF
16	-	few	TRBV7-9	TRBJ1-3	TGTGCCAGCAGTCCACCCTCCCGGGTGAGTGGAAACACCATATATTTT	CASSPPSRVSGNTIYF
16	-	once	TRBV29-1	TRBJ2-7	TGCAGCGCCATTACATCTGGGACCGGCATTCCCTGCGAGCAGTACTTC	CSAITSGTGIPCEQYF
17	TRBD2	-	TRBV4-3	TRBJ2-5	TGCGCCAGCAGCCAAGCGGTTAGCGGGAGGGCTGGTGAGACCCAGTACTTC	CASSQAVSGRAGETQYF
20	-	-	TRBV6-1	TRBJ2-3	TGTGCCAGCAGTGAGTTCCCGGGACACACAAATCAAACTAGCACAGATACGCACTATTTT	CASSEFPGHTNQTSTDTHYF
16	-	-	TRBV11-2	TRBJ1-5	TGTGCCAGGAGCCTAGGAAACACGGGTTGGGCTCAGCCCCAGCATTTT	CARSLGNTGWAQPQHF
15	TRBD1	few	TRBV29-1	TRBJ2-5	TGCAGCGTGGAAGGGGGGACAGGGGACCAAGAGACCCAGTACTTC	CSVEGGTGDQETQYF
14	-	-	TRBV5-4	TRBJ2-1	TGTGCCAACACCACGGGGCTAATGGACAATGAGCAGTTCTTC	CANTTGLMDNEQFF
14	TRBD2	many	TRBV30	TRBJ2-7	TGTGCCTGGAGTTGGACTAGCGGGAGCTACGAGCAGTACTTC	CAWSWTSGSYEQYF
16	-	-	TRBV29-1	TRBJ2-2	TGCAGCGTTGCGGGATTAGCGACAACGAATACCGGGGAGCTGTTTTTT	CSVAGLATTNTGELFF